The 7 T cell receptor beta chains reported below all come from one sample, sequenced in a study of T cells after yellow fever vaccination. TCRdb fed the 5' RACE reads into MiXCR, producing one record per CDR3 protein. The data show under 350,000 distinct CDR3 sequences, 4.1% seen once. The material was PBMCs, obtained 5 days after the yellow fever booster vaccination. These receptors all come from a man aged 18 to 35 who received the YFV17D yellow fever vaccine.

This clonotype has more than one count but fewer than ten. This sequence joins TRBV10-1 and TRBJ2-5; D gene uncertain. Germline CDR1 WNHNN, CDR2 SYGVQD (reference sequence). The CDR3 totals 16 residues. V was clipped by 0 bases and J by 4 bases, with 15 bases between them. In DNA form, the CDR3 reads TGCGCCAGCAGTGAGTCGTTAGCTTTCGGACGAGAGACCCAGTACTTC. This gives the protein CASSESLAFGRETQYF.

This clonotype was counted only a few times. This chain connects TRBV4-3 to TRBJ1-2; TRBD1 aligns across 9 bases. Germline CDR1 LGHNA, CDR2 YSLEER. V trimming: 3 bases; J trimming: 6 bases; junction bases outside the gene matches: 11. The CDR3 is 16 residues long. The CDR3 bases are TGCGCCAGCAGCCACGGAGGGACAGGGAAAAATGATGGCTACACCTTC. It encodes CASSHGGTGKNDGYTF.

This clonotype has more than one count but fewer than ten. The chain recombines TRBV24-1 with TRBJ2-2; 9 nucleotides match TRBD1. J was trimmed by 5 bases and V by 2 bases; bases with no gene match: 5. The CDR3 covers 16 residues. Germline CDR1 reads KGHDR; CDR2 reads SFDVKD. The CDR3, as DNA: TGTGCCACCAGTGATTCCGAGACAGGGGGAACCGGGGAGCTGTTTTTT. Translated: CATSDSETGGTGELFF.

The chain recombines TRBV20-1 with TRBJ2-1, with a tentative D call TRBD2 (5 bases). Germline lookup yields CDR1 DFQATT and CDR2 SNEGSKA (reference sequence). With 3 bases removed from V and 3 bases from J, the gap between germline ends came to 9 bases. The CDR3 runs 13 residues. The DNA of the CDR3 is TGCAGTGCTAGGATAGCGAACTACAATGAGCAGTTCTTC. It is translated as CSARIANYNEQFF.

The table lists this clonotype with a few counts. The chain uses TRBV7-2 and TRBJ2-1; D gene uncertain. This CDR3 has 11 amino acids. CDR1 is SGHTA and CDR2 is FQGNSA in the germline V gene. Trimming stripped 4 bases from V and 9 bases from J, with 7 bases between. CDR3 nucleotide sequence: TGTGCCAGCAGCTCCGCGGCTGAGCAGTTCTTC. It yields the protein CASSSAAEQFF.

This clonotype was recorded a few times. The V and J genes are TRBV5-1 and TRBJ2-5; possible D gene TRBD1, 5 bases. There are 15 residues in the CDR3. Per germline, CDR1 SGHRS and CDR2 YFSETQ. Trimming shortened V by 0 bases and J by 2 bases, and 11 bases separated the two germline ends. The DNA of the CDR3 is TGCGCCAGCAGCTTGGACAGGTTTAATCAAGAGACCCAGTACTTC. Amino acid sequence: CASSLDRFNQETQYF.

This clonotype was seen at least ten times. The CDR3 nucleotides read TGTGCCAGCAGCCCCGGGCCTTTAGCGGACACCATATATTTT. Its translation: CASSPGPLADTIYF. The V call is TRBV7-2, the J call TRBJ1-3, with D unclear. In germline, CDR1 is SGHTA, CDR2 FQGNSA. V was trimmed by 5 bases and J by 8 bases, leaving 16 bases between them. This CDR3 region has 14 residues.